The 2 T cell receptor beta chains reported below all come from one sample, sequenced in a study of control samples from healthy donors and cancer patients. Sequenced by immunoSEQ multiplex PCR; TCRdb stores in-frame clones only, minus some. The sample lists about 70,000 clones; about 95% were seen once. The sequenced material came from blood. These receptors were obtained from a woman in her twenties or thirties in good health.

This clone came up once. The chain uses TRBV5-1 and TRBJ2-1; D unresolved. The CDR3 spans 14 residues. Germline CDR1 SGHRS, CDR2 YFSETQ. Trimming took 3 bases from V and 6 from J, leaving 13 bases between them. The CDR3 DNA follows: TGCGCCAGCAGCTATCTGGACCTGACCAATGAGCAGTTCTTC. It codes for CASSYLDLTNEQFF.

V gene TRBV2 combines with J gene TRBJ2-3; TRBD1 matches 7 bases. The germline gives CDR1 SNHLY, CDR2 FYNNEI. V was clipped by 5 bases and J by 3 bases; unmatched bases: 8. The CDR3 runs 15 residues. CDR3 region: CASSLRQGSTDTQYF. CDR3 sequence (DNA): TGTGCCAGCAGTTTAAGACAGGGATCGACAGATACGCAGTATTTT.